This entry features one T cell receptor beta chain sequence. Its antigen is unknown. Base quality data are lacking; no much larger clone is found one base away. TCRbeta CDR3 regions were amplified from genomic DNA using the immunoSEQ Assay, a bias-controlled multiplex PCR. The authors' pipeline ran thus. The number of nucleated cells in each sample was estimated from the amplification of reference gene primers within the assay. Sequence reads were collapsed and filtered to measure the absolute abundance of every unique TCRbeta CDR3 rearrangement. Productive Simpson clonality was computed per sample as the square root of Simpson's diversity index over productive rearrangements. TCRdb limited this immuneACCESS table to in-frame rearrangements with V and J called. A share of clones is missing; checked studies link under half to unresolved V genes, and the rest is unexplained. V and J calls and clone size follow that table, whereas D and trimming were derived from the DNA. The sample yields over 200,000 clones; roughly 86% were counted once. The ten largest clones add up to around 12% of the sample.

The collaborating institutions used their own protocols to collect whole blood in K2EDTA tubes. For TCRbeta analysis, collaborators shipped samples as frozen whole blood, isolated PBMCs, or DNA extracted from either of those sample types. The data stem from a study of blood T cell repertoires in COVID-19 (dated by TCRdb to 2019 to 2021). Context from the whole study: Samples from collaborators originated in the United States, Italy and Spain and spanned both the acute and convalescent phases of COVID-19. The prospective study material was composed of cDNA or gDNA derived from T cells, B-cell-depleted T cells, or PBMCs. Samples came from the ongoing ImmuneRACE study (first 160 participants) plus 1,254 subjects from 6 global collaborators. The dataset comprised deeply sampled blood TCRbeta repertoires from subjects exposed to, actively infected with, or recovered from COVID-19. Where available, HLA class I and class II types were taken from metadata supplied by the sample provider and were not determined by assay-based typing. The repertoires were released in a freely available public database intended as a resource for research on the immune response to SARS-CoV-2. Sample metadata almost always included a de-identified subject ID, COVID-19 status, age in years and sex. Broad study findings and their caveats: The quantity of clinical and demographic metadata differed by source and by participant and was supplied without curation.

The CDR3 sequence holds 14 residues, the cysteine and phenylalanine included. The sequence is cut down to CDR3 DNA, 42 bases in frame from base 1. CDR1 and CDR2, looked up from the germline V gene (reference sequence), are LGHDT and YNNKEL. Relative to germline, V is 0 bases shorter and J is 7 bases shorter, with 10 bases between their ends. The sample taken for sequencing was peripheral blood. The clonotype was recovered from a woman in her thirties or forties with acute or convalescent COVID-19. The V gene is TRBV3-1 (or the pseudogene TRBV3-2) and the J gene is TRBJ2-1; no D gene can be assigned with confidence. The CDR3 sequence is CASSQETARNEQFF. The nucleotide sequence is given as TGTGCCAGCAGCCAAGAAACAGCAAGGAATGAGCAGTTCTTC.